Below, 5 T cell receptor beta chains from the same sample are listed, as sequenced in a study of blood T cell repertoires in COVID-19. The table came from immunoSEQ multiplex PCR; TCRdb's copy has only in-frame clones and leaves some out. The repertoire holds roughly 250,000 clones, with roughly nine tenths as singletons. Material: PBMCs or T cells enriched from blood (not recorded which). The receptors here all came from a human donor in a cohort exposed to, infected with or recovered from COVID-19 (not recorded which). The donor label of this sample is uncertain.

In this sample, this clone turned up once. The chain recombines TRBV18 with TRBJ2-6; 10 positions match TRBD2. The CDR3 length is 18 residues. V was clipped by 0 bases and J by 0 bases; unmatched bases: 2. CDR1 is KGHSH, CDR2 LQKENI, per germline. The CDR3 DNA is TGTGCCAGCTCACCACCAGCGGGGGGGCCCTCTGGGGCCAACGTCCTGACTTTC. Protein sequence: CASSPPAGGPSGANVLTF. Full variable domain (outside the CDR3, taken from reference TRBV18 and TRBJ2-6): NAGVMQNPRHLVRRRGQEARLRCSPMKGHSHVYWYRQLPEEGLKFMVYLQKENIIDESGMPKERFSAEFPKEGPSILRIQQVVRGDSAAYFCASSPPAGGPSGANVLTFGAGSRLTVL.

This clone was counted a single time. The chain recombines TRBV10-3 with TRBJ1-2, with TRBD1 as a possible D gene (6 bases). V was shortened by 6 bases and J by 2 bases, with 13 bases between the two germline ends. CDR1 ENHRY and CDR2 SYGVKD come from the germline V gene. The CDR3 length is 14 residues. CDR3 nucleotide sequence: TGTGCCATCAGCACAGGGCAATCCAACTATGGCTACACCTTC. Translation gives CAISTGQSNYGYTF.

This clone appeared once. The chain couples TRBV27 to TRBJ1-2; D is unclear. Germline lookup yields CDR1 MNHEY and CDR2 SMNVEV (reference sequence). V was cut by 6 bases and J by 8 bases, with 19 bases left in between. The CDR3 is 14 residues long. This chain's CDR3 is CASRTGMSPEGYTF. The CDR3 DNA is TGTGCCAGCAGAACCGGGATGTCGCCTGAGGGCTACACCTTC.

This chain uses TRBV19 with TRBJ1-2; D not resolved. The CDR3 consists of 13 residues. Trimming left V 7 bases short and J 2 bases short, with 11 bases between. CDR1 and CDR2 from the germline V gene are LNHDA and SQIVND (reference sequence). The DNA of the CDR3 is TGTGCCAGTAATCCGAGCCCCAACTATGGCTACACCTTC. It codes for CASNPSPNYGYTF.

The V and J genes are TRBV3-1 (or the pseudogene TRBV3-2) and TRBJ2-1, with 7 bases lining up with TRBD2. Losses at the gene ends were 4 bases for V and 7 bases for J; bases not matched to a gene: 10. Germline lookup yields CDR1 LGHDT and CDR2 YNNKEL (reference sequence). The CDR3 loop spans 15 amino acids. This chain's CDR3 is CASSPSGTGRNEQFF. The CDR3 DNA is TGTGCCAGCAGCCCCAGCGGGACTGGACGAAATGAGCAGTTCTTC.